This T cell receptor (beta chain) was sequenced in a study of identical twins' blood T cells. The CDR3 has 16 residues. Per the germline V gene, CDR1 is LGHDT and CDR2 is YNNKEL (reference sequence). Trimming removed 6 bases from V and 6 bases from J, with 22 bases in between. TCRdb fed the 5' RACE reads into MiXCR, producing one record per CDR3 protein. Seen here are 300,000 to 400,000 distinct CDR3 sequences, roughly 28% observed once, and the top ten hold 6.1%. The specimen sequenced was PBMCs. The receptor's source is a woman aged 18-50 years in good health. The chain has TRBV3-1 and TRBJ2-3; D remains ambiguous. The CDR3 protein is CASSDTSTWNRDTQYF. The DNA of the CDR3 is TGTGCCAGCAGTGATACTTCGACGTGGAATCGGGATACGCAGTATTTT.